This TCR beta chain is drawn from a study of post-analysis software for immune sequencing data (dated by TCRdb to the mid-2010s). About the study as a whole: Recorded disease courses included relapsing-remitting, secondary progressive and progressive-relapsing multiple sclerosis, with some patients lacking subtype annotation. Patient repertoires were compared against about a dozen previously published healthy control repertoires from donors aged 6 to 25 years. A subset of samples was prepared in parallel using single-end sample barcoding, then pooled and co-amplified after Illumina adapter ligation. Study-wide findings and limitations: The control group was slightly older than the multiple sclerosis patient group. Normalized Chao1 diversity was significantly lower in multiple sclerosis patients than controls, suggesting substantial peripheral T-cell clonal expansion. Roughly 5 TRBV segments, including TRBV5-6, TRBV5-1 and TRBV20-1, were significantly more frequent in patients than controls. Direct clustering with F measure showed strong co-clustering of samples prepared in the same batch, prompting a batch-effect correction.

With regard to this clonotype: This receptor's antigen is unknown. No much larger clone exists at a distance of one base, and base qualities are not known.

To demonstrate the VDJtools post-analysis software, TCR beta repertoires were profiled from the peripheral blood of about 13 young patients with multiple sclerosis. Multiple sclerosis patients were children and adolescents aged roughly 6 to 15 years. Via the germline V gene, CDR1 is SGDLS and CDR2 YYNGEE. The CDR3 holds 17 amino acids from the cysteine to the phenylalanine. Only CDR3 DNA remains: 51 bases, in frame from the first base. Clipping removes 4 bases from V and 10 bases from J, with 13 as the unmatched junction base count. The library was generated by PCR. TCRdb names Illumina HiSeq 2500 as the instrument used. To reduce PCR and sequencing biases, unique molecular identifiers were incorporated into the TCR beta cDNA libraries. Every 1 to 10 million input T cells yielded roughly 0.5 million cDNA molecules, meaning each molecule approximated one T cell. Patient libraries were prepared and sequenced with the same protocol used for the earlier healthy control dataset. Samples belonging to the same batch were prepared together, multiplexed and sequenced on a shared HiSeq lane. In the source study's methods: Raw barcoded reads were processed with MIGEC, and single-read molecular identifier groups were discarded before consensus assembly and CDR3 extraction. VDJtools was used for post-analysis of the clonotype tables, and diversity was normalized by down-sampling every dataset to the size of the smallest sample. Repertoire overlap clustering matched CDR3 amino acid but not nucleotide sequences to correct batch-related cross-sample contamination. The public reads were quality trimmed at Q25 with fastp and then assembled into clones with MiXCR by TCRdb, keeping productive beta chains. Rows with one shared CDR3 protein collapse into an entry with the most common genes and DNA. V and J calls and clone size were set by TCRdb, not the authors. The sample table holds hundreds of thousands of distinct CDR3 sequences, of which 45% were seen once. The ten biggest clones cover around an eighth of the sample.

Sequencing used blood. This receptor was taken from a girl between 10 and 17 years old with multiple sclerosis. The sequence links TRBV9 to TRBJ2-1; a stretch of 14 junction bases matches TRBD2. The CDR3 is CASSQSGLAGGLEEQFF. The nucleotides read TGTGCCAGCAGCCAAAGCGGACTAGCGGGAGGTTTGGAGGAGCAGTTCTTC.